Below are 4 T cell receptor beta chains sequenced from a single sample in a study of T cell responses to AZD1222 COVID-19 vaccine. Sequenced by immunoSEQ multiplex PCR; TCRdb stores in-frame clones only, minus some. The data show 150,000 to 200,000 clones, 88% seen once. Sequenced here: peripheral blood, sampled 28 days after the second AZD1222 dose. Receptor source: an adult who received the AZD1222 COVID-19 vaccine.

This clone was seen only once. This sequence joins TRBV5-1 and TRBJ2-7; D is unclear. The CDR3 totals 13 residues. V was shortened by 0 bases and J by 5 bases, with 9 bases between the two germline ends. Germline lookup yields CDR1 SGHRS and CDR2 YFSETQ. This chain's CDR3 is CASSLGHQDEQYF. The CDR3 bases are TGCGCCAGCAGCTTGGGGCACCAGGACGAGCAGTACTTC.

J is TRBJ1-3 and V is TRBV9; perhaps TRBD1 as D (6 bases). This CDR3 is built from 17 residues. Between the trimmed V and J ends, which lost 3 bases and 4 bases, there was a span of 20 bases. The germline V gene encodes CDR1 SGDLS and CDR2 YYNGEE. CDR3 residues: CASSAMAGAVRGNTIYF. The CDR3 nucleotides are TGTGCCAGCAGCGCCATGGCGGGGGCGGTGAGGGGAAACACCATATATTTT.

This chain connects TRBV6-5 to TRBJ1-5; D perhaps matches TRBD1 (6 bases). Trimming left V 6 bases short and J 8 bases short, with 17 bases between. This CDR3 spans 14 amino acids. Germline V gene sequence: CDR1 MNHEY, CDR2 SVGAGI. The CDR3 nucleotides read TGTGCCAGCAGGAACTGGCAGGGGTGGGAGCCCCAGCATTTT. The encoded protein is CASRNWQGWEPQHF.

The chain employs TRBV5-4 and TRBJ2-2, with a tentative D call TRBD2 (5 bases). Per germline, CDR1 SGHNT and CDR2 YYREEE (reference sequence). The CDR3 extends over 15 amino acids. With 3 bases removed from V and 0 bases from J, the gap between germline ends came to 9 bases. Here the CDR3 DNA reads TGTGCCAGCAGCTCGGCCGGGACGAACACCGGGGAGCTGTTTTTT. This gives the protein CASSSAGTNTGELFF. Together with reference TRBV5-4 and TRBJ2-2, the CDR3 gives the full variable domain: ETGVTQSPTHLIKTRGQQVTLRCSSQSGHNTVSWYQQALGQGPQFIFQYYREEENGRGNFPPRFSGLQFPNYSSELNVNALELDDSALYLCASSSAGTNTGELFFGEGSRLTVL.